This entry describes one T cell receptor (beta chain). The target of this receptor is not known. No base quality information exists; no much larger clone differs at one position. This sample is part of a study of CD8 T cells in Susac syndrome (dated by TCRdb to about 2019). Broadly, across the study: Repertoire sequencing was used to test whether CD8+ T cell activation and differentiation in Susac syndrome was antigen driven. The clonality of the CD8+ T cell repertoire was compared across over 9 healthy donors, around 14 Susac syndrome patients and 15 multiple sclerosis patients.

RNA was extracted with the RNeasy kit and about 0.5 to 1 ug was reverse transcribed using random hexamers. TCR beta CDR3 regions were amplified with the immunoSEQ multiplex PCR assay covering 54 Vbeta and 13 Jbeta segments. Bias from PCR amplification was corrected by using a synthetic template baseline for primer optimization and for computational correction. For the original study's pipeline: Reads were assigned to V, D and J genes according to IMGT and analyzed in immunoSEQ Analyzer, with only productive sequences retained. Clonality was calculated as one minus the Shannon entropy normalized by log2 of the number of productive unique sequences. Public and private clones were assessed among the 100 most prevalent clones of each patient and control. Clones were defined as Susac-specific if absent from the healthy and MS cohorts, from 1052 published viral clones and from other ImmuneACCESS disease sequences. Clones were called with MiXCR by TCRdb after fastp trimmed the public reads at Q25, and only in-frame beta chains were retained. Entries that share a CDR3 protein sequence are merged under the most common genes and DNA. TCRdb, not the original authors, processed these V and J calls. Here the sample has a few hundred thousand distinct CDR3 sequences; 89% occur a single time. Around 0.18% of the sample is taken by the ten largest.

Broad study findings and their caveats: The TCR sequencing and HLA analysis was acknowledged to have included a relatively small number of individuals.

Peripheral blood CD8+ and CD4+ T cells from healthy donors, Susac syndrome patients and multiple sclerosis patients were profiled by high-throughput TCR beta sequencing. The multiple sclerosis controls were treatment-naive patients whose relapsing-remitting disease, either stable or active, fulfilled the revised McDonald criteria. Bulk CD8+ and CD4+ T cells were purified magnetically by negative isolation, whereas CD8+ TEMRA cells were enriched by FACS. Blood was drawn into EDTA tubes, processed within 24 hours, and PBMCs were isolated by density gradient centrifugation. PBMCs destined for TCR sequencing were cryopreserved in liquid nitrogen and later thawed in a 37 °C water bath. The sorted or isolated CD4+, CD8+ and CD8+ TEMRA cells reached a purity of at least 90%. Sequencing input: CD8+ T cells from PBMCs. The origin of this receptor is a human donor with multiple sclerosis.

The CDR3 region: CASSEKTGVGNTIYF. In nucleotides, the sequence is TGTGCCAGCAGTGAAAAGACAGGGGTAGGAAACACCATATATTTT. The rearranged chain carries TRBV2 and TRBJ1-3, and TRBD1 matches 8 of the central bases. Taken from cysteine to phenylalanine, the CDR3 has 15 residues. Only the CDR3 portion is preserved as DNA: 45 bases, with reading frame beginning at the first base. V loses 2 bases at its end and J loses 4 bases; junction bases beyond the gene matches: 4. As encoded in the germline V gene, CDR1 is SNHLY while CDR2 is FYNNEI.